This is a list of T cell receptor beta chains from one sample in a study of technical replicates of blood from several donors. Using immunoSEQ multiplex PCR, the repertoire was profiled, and TCRdb retains in-frame clones only, with some absent. Of about 68,000 clones in the sample, under 98% were seen once. The sample was T cells isolated from PBMCs. All receptors derive from a human donor in good health. Each CDR3 is given with its conserved first and last residue. The D gene is left open where the match is weak. The size entry is marked missing in some rows and otherwise reads once, few, many or a size class.

D gene | J gene | clone size | V gene | CDR3 protein | CDR3 DNA
TRBD1 | TRBJ2-7 | . | TRBV5-6 | CASSTPKTGERYEQYF | TGTGCCAGCAGCACCCCAAAGACAGGGGAACGTTACGAGCAGTACTTC
. | TRBJ2-5 | once | TRBV9 | CASSVSGVRETQYF | TGTGCCAGCAGCGTATCGGGGGTCCGGGAGACCCAGTACTTC
TRBD1 | TRBJ1-1 | . | TRBV13 | CATGQGGTEAFF | TGTGCTACGGGACAGGGGGGGACTGAAGCTTTCTTT
. | TRBJ1-3 | . | TRBV14 | CASSSLRGADTIYF | TGTGCCAGCAGCTCGCTCCGTGGAGCGGACACCATATATTTT
. | TRBJ1-2 | . | TRBV28 | CASGRVYEGYGYTF | TGTGCCAGCGGAAGGGTCTACGAGGGCTATGGCTACACCTTC
TRBD1 | TRBJ1-2 | . | TRBV2 | CASRLTGTGEGGYTF | TGTGCCAGCAGGCTTACCGGGACAGGGGAGGGCGGCTACACCTTC
TRBD1 | TRBJ1-4 | . | TRBV7-6 | CASSLARTGENEKLFF | TGTGCCAGCAGCTTAGCGCGCACAGGGGAGAATGAAAAACTGTTTTTT
TRBD1 | TRBJ1-2 | . | TRBV28 | CASRVQGAYGYTF | TGTGCCAGCAGGGTACAGGGGGCCTATGGCTACACCTTC
. | TRBJ2-2 | . | TRBV9 | CASTQNTGELFF | TGTGCCAGTACACAGAACACCGGGGAGCTGTTTTTT
. | TRBJ1-1 | . | TRBV5-1 | CASSLVQGEAFF | TGCGCCAGCAGCTTGGTGCAGGGGGAAGCTTTCTTT
. | TRBJ1-5 | once | TRBV10-3 | CAISVRGQPQHF | TGTGCCATCAGTGTTCGGGGTCAGCCCCAGCATTTT
TRBD1 | TRBJ1-2 | . | TRBV27 | CASSPGQGAFYGYTF | TGTGCCAGCAGTCCCGGCCAGGGGGCCTTCTATGGCTACACCTTC
TRBD2 | TRBJ2-2 | . | TRBV6-4 | CASTRTSGHTGELFF | TGTGCCAGCACTAGGACTAGCGGACACACCGGGGAGCTGTTTTTT
. | TRBJ2-7 | . | TRBV5-6 | CASSFSYRLRENSEEQYF | TGTGCCAGCAGCTTTTCGTACCGACTTAGAGAAAATTCCGAAGAGCAGTACTTC
TRBD1 | TRBJ2-1 | . | TRBV18 | CASSPQRATRTGNEQFF | TGTGCCAGCTCACCCCAAAGAGCCACTAGGACAGGGAATGAGCAGTTCTTC
TRBD2 | TRBJ2-3 | . | TRBV30 | CAWRRPSGYTDTQYF | TGTGCCTGGAGAAGGCCTAGCGGATACACAGATACGCAGTATTTT
. | TRBJ1-2 | . | TRBV7-2 | CASTKGQRLINYGYTF | TGTGCCAGCACTAAAGGCCAGCGCTTAATCAACTATGGCTACACCTTC
. | TRBJ2-3 | . | TRBV30 | CAWSVGSTGDTQYF | TGTGCCTGGAGTGTGGGTTCCACGGGAGATACGCAGTATTTT
. | TRBJ1-5 | . | TRBV6-6 | CATRSVQGESQPQHF | TGTGCCACCAGATCCGTACAGGGAGAGAGTCAGCCCCAGCATTTT
TRBD1 | TRBJ1-2 | . | TRBV4-2 | CASSEFGTADGYTF | TGTGCCAGCAGCGAATTCGGGACAGCGGATGGCTACACCTTC
. | TRBJ2-6 | . | TRBV15 | CATAIYGANVLTF | TGTGCCACCGCAATCTATGGGGCCAACGTCCTGACTTTC
TRBD2 | TRBJ2-2 | . | TRBV4-1 | CASSHLGLAEPTGELFF | TGCGCCAGCAGCCATCTGGGACTAGCGGAACCCACCGGGGAGCTGTTTTTT
. | TRBJ2-3 | . | TRBV28 | CASSSRGLADSTDTQYF | TGTGCCAGCAGCAGCAGAGGACTGGCCGATAGCACAGATACGCAGTATTTT
. | TRBJ2-7 | . | TRBV27 | CASSLARDKYEQYF | TGTGCCAGCAGTTTAGCCCGGGACAAATACGAGCAGTACTTC
. | TRBJ2-1 | . | TRBV18 | CASSPPSRYNEQFF | TGTGCCAGCTCACCACCATCCAGATACAATGAGCAGTTCTTC
. | TRBJ2-4 | . | TRBV15 | CATSPGRPTGLERIQYF | TGTGCCACCAGCCCTGGGCGGCCTACGGGGTTAGAGCGCATTCAGTACTTC